Detailed here is one T cell receptor beta chain. TCRdb's copy holds only in-frame clones and misses some; the assay was immunoSEQ multiplex PCR. The profile covers 70,000 to 100,000 clones, with more than 75% appearing a single time and about 20% taken by the ten largest. V was shortened by 4 bases and J by 3 bases, with 16 bases between the two germline ends. The germline gives CDR1 SGHRS, CDR2 YFSETQ. The CDR3 has 15 residues. The data are from a study of identifying expanded T cells in peripheral blood. The rearrangement uses TRBV5-1 and TRBJ1-2; possibly TRBD1 for D (5 bases). Sequences were obtained from blood. This clonotype was obtained from a person aged 18 to 75 in good health. The DNA of the CDR3 is TGCGCCAGCAGCGCGTACCCCCAGGGAGACTATGGCTACACCTTC. Its translation is CASSAYPQGDYGYTF.